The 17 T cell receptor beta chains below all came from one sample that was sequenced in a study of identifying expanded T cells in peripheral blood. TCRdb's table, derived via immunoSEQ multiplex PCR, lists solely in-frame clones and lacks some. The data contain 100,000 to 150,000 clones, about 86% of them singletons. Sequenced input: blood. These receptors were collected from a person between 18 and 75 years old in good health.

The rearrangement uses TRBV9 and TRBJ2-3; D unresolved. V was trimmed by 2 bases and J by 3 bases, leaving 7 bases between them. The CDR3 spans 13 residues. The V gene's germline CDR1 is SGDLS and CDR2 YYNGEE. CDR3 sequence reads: CASSVTPTDTQYF. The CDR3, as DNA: TGTGCCAGCAGCGTTACCCCAACAGATACGCAGTATTTT.

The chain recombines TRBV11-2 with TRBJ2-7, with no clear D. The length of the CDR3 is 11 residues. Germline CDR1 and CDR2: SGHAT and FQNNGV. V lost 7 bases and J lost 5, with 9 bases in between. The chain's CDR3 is CASTSLNEQYF. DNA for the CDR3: TGTGCCAGCACCTCCCTTAACGAGCAGTACTTC.

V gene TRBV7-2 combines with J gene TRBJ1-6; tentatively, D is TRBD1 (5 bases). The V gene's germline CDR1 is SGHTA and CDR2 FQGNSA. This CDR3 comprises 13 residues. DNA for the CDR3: TGTGCGTTGCCGGCGGGGGGTAATTCACCCCTCCACTTT. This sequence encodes CALPAGGNSPLHF.

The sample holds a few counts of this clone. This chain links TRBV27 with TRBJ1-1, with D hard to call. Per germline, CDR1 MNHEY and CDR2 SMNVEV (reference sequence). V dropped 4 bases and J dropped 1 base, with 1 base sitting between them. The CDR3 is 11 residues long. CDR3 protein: CASSSNTEAFF. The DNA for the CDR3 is TGTGCCAGCAGTTCGAACACTGAAGCTTTCTTT.

In DNA, the CDR3 is TGTGCCAGCAGCCGGATGGCGAACACTGAAGCTTTCTTT. It translates to CASSRMANTEAFF. V and J are TRBV7-3 and TRBJ1-1, with no clear D. V gave up 5 bases and J gave up 1 base, with 8 bases separating them. Germline CDR1 SGHTA, CDR2 FQGTGA. The CDR3 is 13 amino acids.

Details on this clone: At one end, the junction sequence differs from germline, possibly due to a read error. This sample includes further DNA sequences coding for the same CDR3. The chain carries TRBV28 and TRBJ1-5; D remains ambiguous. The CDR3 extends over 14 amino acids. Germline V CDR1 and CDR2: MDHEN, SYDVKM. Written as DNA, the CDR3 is TGTGCCAGCAGTCTTCTCGGCAGCAATCAGCCTCAGCATTTT. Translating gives CASSLLGSNQPQHF. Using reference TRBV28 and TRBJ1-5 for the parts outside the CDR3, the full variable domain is DVKVTQSSRYLVKRTGEKVFLECVQDMDHENMFWYRQDPGLGLRLIYFSYDVKMKEKGDIPEGYSVSREKKERFSLILESASTNQTSMYLCASSLLGSNQPQHFGDGTRLSIL.

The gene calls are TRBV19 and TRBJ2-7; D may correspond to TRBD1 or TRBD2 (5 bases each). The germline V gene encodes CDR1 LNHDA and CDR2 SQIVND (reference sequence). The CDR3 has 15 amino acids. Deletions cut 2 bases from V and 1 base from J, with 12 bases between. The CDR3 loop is CASSIITGPSYEQYF. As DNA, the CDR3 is TGTGCCAGTAGTATAATCACGGGGCCGTCCTACGAGCAGTACTTC.

CDR3: CASSIGARGYTF. CDR3 DNA: TGTGCCAGTAGTATCGGGGCTCGTGGCTACACCTTC. This sequence joins TRBV19 and TRBJ1-2; perhaps TRBD1 as D (5 bases). The CDR3 length is 12 residues. V gave up 3 bases and J gave up 7 bases, with 9 bases separating them. CDR1 is LNHDA, CDR2 SQIVND, per germline (reference sequence). Filled out from reference TRBV19 and TRBJ1-2, the complete variable domain reads DGGITQSPKYLFRKEGQNVTLSCEQNLNHDAMYWYRQDPGQGLRLIYYSQIVNDFQKGDIAEGYSVSREKKESFPLTVTSAQKNPTAFYLCASSIGARGYTFGSGTRLTVV.

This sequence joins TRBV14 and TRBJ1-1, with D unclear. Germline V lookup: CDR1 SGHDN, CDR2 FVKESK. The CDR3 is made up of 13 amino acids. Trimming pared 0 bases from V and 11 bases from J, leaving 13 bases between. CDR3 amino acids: CASSQDKYLRAFF. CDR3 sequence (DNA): TGTGCCAGCAGCCAAGACAAGTATCTGAGGGCTTTCTTT.

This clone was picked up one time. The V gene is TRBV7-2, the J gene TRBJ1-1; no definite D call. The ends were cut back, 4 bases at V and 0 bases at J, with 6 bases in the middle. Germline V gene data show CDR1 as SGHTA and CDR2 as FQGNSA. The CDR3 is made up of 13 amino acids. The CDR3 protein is CASSSGLNTEAFF. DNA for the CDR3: TGTGCCAGCAGCTCCGGACTGAACACTGAAGCTTTCTTT.

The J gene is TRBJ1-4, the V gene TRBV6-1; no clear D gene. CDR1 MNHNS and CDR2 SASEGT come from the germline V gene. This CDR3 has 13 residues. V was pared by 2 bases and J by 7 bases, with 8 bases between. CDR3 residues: CASSESGVEKLFF. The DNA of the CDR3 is TGTGCCAGCAGTGAATCCGGGGTTGAAAAACTGTTTTTT.

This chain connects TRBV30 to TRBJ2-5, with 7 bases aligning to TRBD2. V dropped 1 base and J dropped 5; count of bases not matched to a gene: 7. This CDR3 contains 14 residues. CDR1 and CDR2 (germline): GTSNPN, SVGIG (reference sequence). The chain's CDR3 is CAWSAWGGKETQYF. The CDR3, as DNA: TGTGCCTGGAGTGCCTGGGGGGGGAAGGAGACCCAGTACTTC.

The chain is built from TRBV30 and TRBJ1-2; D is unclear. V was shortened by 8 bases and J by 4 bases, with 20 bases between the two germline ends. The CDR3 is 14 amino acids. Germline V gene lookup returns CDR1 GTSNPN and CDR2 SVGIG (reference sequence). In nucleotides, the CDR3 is TGTGCCCAAAAGGAAGGCAGACAAGCCTATGGCTACACCTTC. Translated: CAQKEGRQAYGYTF.

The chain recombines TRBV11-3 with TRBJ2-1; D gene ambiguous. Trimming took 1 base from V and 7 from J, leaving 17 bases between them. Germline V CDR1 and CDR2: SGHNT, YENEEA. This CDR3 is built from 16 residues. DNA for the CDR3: TGTGCCAGCAGCTTAGGTCGGGCGGATATAGGAAATGAGCAGTTCTTC. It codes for CASSLGRADIGNEQFF.

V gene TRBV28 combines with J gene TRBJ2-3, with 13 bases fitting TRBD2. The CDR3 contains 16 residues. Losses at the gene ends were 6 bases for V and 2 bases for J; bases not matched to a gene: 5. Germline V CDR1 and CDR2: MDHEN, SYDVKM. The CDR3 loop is CASSWGLAGITDTQYF. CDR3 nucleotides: TGTGCCAGCAGCTGGGGACTAGCGGGAATCACAGATACGCAGTATTTT. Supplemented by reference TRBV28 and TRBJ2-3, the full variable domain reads DVKVTQSSRYLVKRTGEKVFLECVQDMDHENMFWYRQDPGLGLRLIYFSYDVKMKEKGDIPEGYSVSREKKERFSLILESASTNQTSMYLCASSWGLAGITDTQYFGPGTRLTVL.

The CDR3 region is CASSQGGPDRVYPHEQFF. Written as DNA, the CDR3 is TGTGCCAGCAGCCAAGGGGGGCCGGACAGGGTTTACCCGCATGAGCAGTTCTTC. The chain is built from TRBV7-6 and TRBJ2-1; 8 bases fit TRBD1. CDR3 length equals 18 residues. In germline, CDR1 is SGHVS, CDR2 FNYEAQ. V was clipped by 5 bases and J by 8 bases; unmatched bases: 20.

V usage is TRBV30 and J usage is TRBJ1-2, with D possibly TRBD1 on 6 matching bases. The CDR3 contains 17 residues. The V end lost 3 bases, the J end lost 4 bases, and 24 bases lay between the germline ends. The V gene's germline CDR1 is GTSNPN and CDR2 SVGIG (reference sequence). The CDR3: CAWRANPGTRRGYGYTF. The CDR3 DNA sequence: TGTGCCTGGAGAGCCAACCCGGGGACACGGAGGGGCTATGGCTACACCTTC.